The text below deals with one TCR beta chain. Its antigen is currently unknown. This record belongs to a study of T cell responses to AZD1222 COVID-19 vaccine. Regarding the study as a whole: Reports say nearly half of spike-specific TCRs go after unmutated variant regions.

The CDR3 extends over 13 amino acids. CDR1 is LNHDA and CDR2 is SQIVND in the germline V gene (reference sequence). Trimming at V came to 6 bases and at J to 3 bases, leaving 3 bases not matched to a gene. Produced via immunoSEQ multiplex PCR; TCRdb's table is partial and in-frame only. Here the sample spans 140,000 to 150,000 clones, 93% being singletons. Sequencing used peripheral blood, obtained after recovery from COVID-19. This TCR derives from an adult who had recovered from COVID-19. The genes are TRBV19 and TRBJ2-7; 9 positions match TRBD2. This CDR3 is CASSQTSGYEQYF. The CDR3, as DNA: TGTGCCAGTAGCCAGACTAGCGGCTACGAGCAGTACTTC. The full variable domain, its missing parts supplied by reference TRBV19 and TRBJ2-7, is DGGITQSPKYLFRKEGQNVTLSCEQNLNHDAMYWYRQDPGQGLRLIYYSQIVNDFQKGDIAEGYSVSREKKESFPLTVTSAQKNPTAFYLCASSQTSGYEQYFGPGTRLTVT.